Listed here are 14 T cell receptor beta chains from one sample, sequenced in a study of T cell responses to AZD1222 COVID-19 vaccine. Assay: immunoSEQ multiplex PCR; the TCRdb copy retains only in-frame clones and omits some. Of some 140,000 clones listed, 75% to 95% are singletons. Here the sequenced sample was peripheral blood, taken on day 0 of AZD1222 vaccination. The receptors originated from an adult in good health.

This clone appeared a single time. J is TRBJ2-3 and V is TRBV9; the match to TRBD1 covers 10 bases. This CDR3 region has 17 residues. CDR1 is SGDLS and CDR2 is YYNGEE in the germline V gene. V lost 3 bases to trimming and J lost 3 bases; unmatched junction nucleotides: 10. This CDR3 is CASSGRQGARGTDTQYF. The CDR3 bases are TGTGCCAGCAGCGGACGACAGGGGGCCCGGGGAACAGATACGCAGTATTTT. Full variable domain (outside the CDR3, taken from reference TRBV9 and TRBJ2-3): DSGVTQTPKHLITATGQRVTLRCSPRSGDLSVYWYQQSLDQGLQFLIQYYNGEERAKGNILERFSAQQFPDLHSELNLSSLELGDSALYFCASSGRQGARGTDTQYFGPGTRLTVL.

The chain is built from TRBV6-5 and TRBJ2-1; D perhaps matches TRBD2 (6 bases). This CDR3 has 13 amino acids. Trimming stripped 7 bases from V and 9 bases from J, with 16 bases between. Looked up from germline, CDR1 is MNHEY and CDR2 is SVGAGI. The CDR3 region has the DNA TGTGCCAGCACTATAAGGGTCGGGAGTGAGCAGTTCTTC. The encoded protein is CASTIRVGSEQFF.

The rearrangement uses TRBV28 and TRBJ1-5; 7 positions match TRBD1. Trimming cost V 6 bases and J 5 bases; bases outside gene matches: 10. The CDR3 loop spans 15 amino acids. Germline lookup yields CDR1 MDHEN and CDR2 SYDVKM. The CDR3 sequence: CASSPDRAWDQPQHF. Here the CDR3 DNA reads TGTGCCAGCAGCCCTGACAGGGCTTGGGATCAGCCCCAGCATTTT.

The chain joins TRBV9 to TRBJ1-2; TRBD1 aligns across 7 bases. The CDR3 has 14 amino acids. J was trimmed by 2 bases and V by 2 bases; bases with no gene match: 3. Germline V CDR1 and CDR2: SGDLS, YYNGEE. The DNA of the CDR3 is TGTGCCAGCAGCGTTGGGGGACAGAACTATGGCTACACCTTC. As protein: CASSVGGQNYGYTF.

This clone was counted only a few times. The CDR3 loop is CASAEGGGEHNEQFF. In nucleotides, the CDR3 is TGTGCCAGCGCGGAGGGAGGGGGCGAGCACAATGAGCAGTTCTTC. The genes are TRBV5-4 and TRBJ2-1; D might be TRBD1 or TRBD2, each matching 7 bases. The CDR3 loop spans 15 amino acids. The V end was cut by 7 bases, the J end by 5 bases, with 19 bases between. CDR1 SGHNT and CDR2 YYREEE come from the germline V gene (reference sequence).

This chain links TRBV7-9 with TRBJ1-1; weak D call: TRBD1 (5 bases). Looked up from germline, CDR1 is SEHNR and CDR2 is FQNEAQ (reference sequence). V gave up 8 bases and J gave up 1 base, with 14 bases separating them. There are 14 residues in the CDR3. The CDR3 here is CASRRGGGNTEAFF. The CDR3 DNA reads as TGTGCCAGCCGCCGGGGCGGGGGGAACACTGAAGCTTTCTTT.

This chain uses TRBV18 with TRBJ2-7; the D gene is possibly TRBD2 (6 bases). Trimming shortened V by 4 bases and J by 5 bases, and 15 bases separated the two germline ends. CDR3 length: 14 amino acids. Germline V gene lookup returns CDR1 KGHSH and CDR2 LQKENI. The CDR3 region has the DNA TGTGCCAGCTCACAGCCGGGACTCCCCAACGAGCAGTACTTC. Translating gives CASSQPGLPNEQYF.

This chain joins TRBV4-1 and TRBJ1-3; D gene uncertain. V was pared by 1 base and J by 0 bases, with 10 bases between. The CDR3 has 16 amino acids. Germline lookup yields CDR1 MGHRA and CDR2 YSYEKL. For the CDR3, the DNA is TGCGCCAGCAGCCAAGGTGCCCTACTCTCTGGAAACACCATATATTTT. Amino acid sequence: CASSQGALLSGNTIYF.

The rearrangement joins TRBV19 to TRBJ1-5, with 10 bases identical to TRBD1. CDR1 LNHDA and CDR2 SQIVND come from the germline V gene (reference sequence). V shed 6 bases and J 6 bases; nucleotides not matched to a gene: 5. This CDR3 contains 14 residues. The CDR3: CASRGQGDGQPQHF. CDR3 sequence (DNA): TGTGCCAGTAGAGGACAGGGGGACGGTCAGCCCCAGCATTTT. Supplemented by reference TRBV19 and TRBJ1-5, the full variable domain reads DGGITQSPKYLFRKEGQNVTLSCEQNLNHDAMYWYRQDPGQGLRLIYYSQIVNDFQKGDIAEGYSVSREKKESFPLTVTSAQKNPTAFYLCASRGQGDGQPQHFGDGTRLSIL.

The V and J genes are TRBV7-9 and TRBJ1-1, with D tentatively TRBD1 (5 bases). Trimming removed 7 bases from V and 4 bases from J, with 19 bases in between. The germline gives CDR1 SEHNR, CDR2 FQNEAQ (reference sequence). This CDR3 comprises 15 residues. The CDR3: CASNPLRGRVTEAFF. The CDR3 DNA sequence: TGTGCCAGCAATCCGTTAAGGGGCAGGGTCACTGAAGCTTTCTTT.

The CDR3 DNA is TGTGCCAGCAGTTCCCCCGTATCTCTTACCACCCCCGGCTACACCTTC. This encodes CASSSPVSLTTPGYTF. The chain combines TRBV28 with TRBJ1-2, with unresolved D. Between the trimmed V and J ends, which lost 4 bases and 8 bases, there was a span of 23 bases. Germline assignment: CDR1 MDHEN and CDR2 SYDVKM. CDR3 length: 16 amino acids.

The chain carries TRBV4-2 and TRBJ2-7; tentative D call: TRBD2 (6 bases). The CDR3 covers 14 residues. Germline CDR1 is LGHNA and CDR2 is YNFKEQ. The V and J ends lost 2 bases and 2 bases respectively, with 10 bases between them. The CDR3 loop reads CASSQRVAAYEQYF. CDR3 DNA sequence: TGTGCCAGCAGCCAAAGGGTAGCGGCCTACGAGCAGTACTTC.

V is TRBV28 and J is TRBJ2-3; D is ambiguous. This CDR3 has 13 residues. Germline lookup yields CDR1 MDHEN and CDR2 SYDVKM. V lost 2 bases and J 4 bases, leaving 7 bases between the germline ends. The CDR3 sequence: CASSLSQSDTQYF. The CDR3 DNA is TGTGCCAGCAGTTTAAGTCAGTCAGATACGCAGTATTTT.

V gene TRBV21-1 combines with J gene TRBJ1-2; the table names TRBD1, a call not compared with the DNA. TRBV21-1 corresponds to a pseudogene. The CDR3 is made up of 15 amino acids. The CDR3 sequence is CASSTRKWAGYGYTF. The CDR3 bases are TGTGCCAGCAGCACCCGCAAATGGGCAGGGTATGGCTACACCTTC.